The sequence of this T cell receptor (beta chain) was determined in a study of early T cells in non-severe SARS-CoV-2 infection. General observations from the study: Matching with VDJdb favored anti-spike CD8 responses (missing private and CD4 specificities).

CDR1 and CDR2 from the germline V gene are GTSNPN and SVGIG (reference sequence). V was clipped by 5 bases and J by 7 bases; unmatched bases: 2. This CDR3 is built from 11 residues. Individual cDNA molecules were tagged with unique molecular identifiers, the study reported. TCRdb passed the 5' RACE reads through MiXCR, listing each CDR3 protein once. The table has some 46,000 distinct CDR3 sequences, approximately 6% seen once. A note on this clonotype: Antigen unknown.

The genes are TRBV30 and TRBJ2-1, with 7 bases lining up with TRBD2. Specimen: whole blood. The sequence derives from an adult who was a healthcare worker with PCR-confirmed SARS-CoV-2 infection or an uninfected control (not recorded which). The CDR3 region is CAWAGVNEQFF. In nucleotides, the CDR3 is TGTGCCTGGGCGGGGGTTAATGAGCAGTTCTTC.